This entry lists 24 T cell receptor beta chains sequenced from one sample in a study of T cell responses to AZD1222 COVID-19 vaccine. Using immunoSEQ multiplex PCR, the repertoire was profiled, and TCRdb retains in-frame clones only, with some absent. In the table there are approximately 110,000 clones, over 75% of which are singletons. Sequenced here: peripheral blood, sampled on day 0 of AZD1222 vaccination. Source of these receptors: an adult in good health.

The chain recombines TRBV7-9 with TRBJ1-5; D is uncertain. Trimming shortened V by 1 base and J by 6 bases, and 7 bases separated the two germline ends. CDR1 and CDR2 (germline): SEHNR, FQNEAQ (reference sequence). The CDR3 spans 13 residues. For the CDR3, the DNA is TGTGCCAGCAGCTTAGTGGAAGGTCAGCCCCAGCATTTT. Protein: CASSLVEGQPQHF.

The gene calls are TRBV11-3 and TRBJ1-1; no firm D call. The CDR3 consists of 12 residues. Germline assignment: CDR1 SGHNT and CDR2 YENEEA. V gave up 6 bases and J gave up 5 bases, with 10 bases separating them. The CDR3: CASRRRGTEAFF. CDR3 nucleotides: TGTGCCAGCAGGCGCCGGGGAACTGAAGCTTTCTTT. Full variable domain (outside the CDR3, taken from reference TRBV11-3 and TRBJ1-1): EAGVVQSPRYKIIEKKQPVAFWCNPISGHNTLYWYLQNLGQGPELLIRYENEEAVDDSQLPKDRFSAERLKGVDSTLKIQPAELGDSAVYLCASRRRGTEAFFGQGTRLTVV.

This chain connects TRBV7-9 to TRBJ2-7, with D hard to call. CDR3 length: 13 amino acids. Germline values: CDR1 SEHNR, CDR2 FQNEAQ (reference sequence). V lost 5 bases and J lost 5, with 13 bases in between. The CDR3 here is CASSAPIRDEQYF. CDR3 sequence (DNA): TGTGCCAGCAGCGCGCCCATCCGCGACGAGCAGTACTTC.

V gene TRBV7-8 combines with J gene TRBJ1-2; 7 bases are shared with TRBD1. After removal of 1 base from V and 5 bases from J, the junction contained 10 bases not matched to a gene. Looked up from germline, CDR1 is SGHVS and CDR2 is FQNEAQ. CDR3 size: 16 residues. CDR3 loop: CASSLGAPGTAYGYTF. The CDR3 DNA sequence: TGTGCCAGCAGCTTAGGTGCCCCCGGGACAGCTTATGGCTACACCTTC.

V gene TRBV7-9 combines with J gene TRBJ2-1; D is uncertain. Per germline, CDR1 SEHNR and CDR2 FQNEAQ (reference sequence). CDR3 size: 16 residues. The germline V and J ends were trimmed by 3 bases and 0 bases, with 12 bases remaining between them. This CDR3 is CASSFSAGFSYNEQFF. The CDR3 DNA reads as TGTGCCAGCAGCTTTTCGGCAGGTTTCTCCTACAATGAGCAGTTCTTC.

This chain uses TRBV5-4 with TRBJ2-5; D not certain. Germline loops: CDR1 SGHNT, CDR2 YYREEE (reference sequence). The CDR3 spans 13 residues. Trimming stripped 0 bases from V and 5 bases from J, with 8 bases between. CDR3 DNA sequence: TGTGCCAGCAGCTTGGCGTCGGCGGAGACCCAGTACTTC. Protein sequence: CASSLASAETQYF.

The chain is built from TRBV6-5 and TRBJ1-3, with TRBD1 matching over 10 bases. After removal of 6 bases from V and 2 bases from J, the junction contained 1 base not matched to a gene. Germline CDR1 is MNHEY and CDR2 is SVGAGI. This CDR3 spans 14 amino acids. CDR3 in amino acids: CASSGTGAGNTIYF. As DNA, the CDR3 is TGTGCCAGCAGCGGGACAGGGGCTGGAAACACCATATATTTT.

The V gene is TRBV18, the J gene TRBJ1-1, with D possibly matching TRBD1 (5 bases). The CDR3 totals 17 residues. V was trimmed by 0 bases and J by 1 base, leaving 15 bases between them. Germline V lookup: CDR1 KGHSH, CDR2 LQKENI. The CDR3 is CASSPPRRDETNTEAFF. The CDR3 bases are TGTGCCAGCTCACCACCCCGCCGGGACGAGACGAACACTGAAGCTTTCTTT.

The chain links TRBV5-1 to TRBJ1-1; no definite D call. The V end was cut by 0 bases, the J end by 4 bases, with 10 bases between. There are 14 residues in the CDR3. From germline, CDR1 is SGHRS and CDR2 YFSETQ. The CDR3 reads CASSLDTAATEAFF. The CDR3 region has the DNA TGCGCCAGCAGCTTGGACACAGCTGCCACTGAAGCTTTCTTT.

The J gene is TRBJ1-5, the V gene TRBV28, with 8 positions matching TRBD1. The CDR3 loop spans 14 amino acids. Germline-derived CDR1 and CDR2 are MDHEN and SYDVKM. Trimming cost V 6 bases and J 2 bases; bases outside gene matches: 3. The CDR3 coding sequence is TGTGCCAGCAGGACACAGGGGGGCAATCAGCCCCAGCATTTT. This gives the protein CASRTQGGNQPQHF.

The genes are TRBV24-1 and TRBJ2-5; either TRBD1 or TRBD2 may fit D (6 bases each). The V gene's germline CDR1 is KGHDR and CDR2 SFDVKD. This CDR3 has 14 amino acids. V lost 6 bases, J lost 5 bases, and 15 bases lay in between. The CDR3 region has the DNA TGTGCCACCAGTCGGAGAGGAGGGGGGGAGACCCAGTACTTC. Its protein product is CATSRRGGGETQYF.

This chain connects TRBV24-1 to TRBJ2-1; D gene ambiguous. The CDR3 is 12 amino acids. V was cut by 12 bases and J by 7 bases, with 15 bases left in between. Per the germline V gene, CDR1 is KGHDR and CDR2 is SFDVKD. CDR3 coding DNA: TGTGCCGCGTCGACCGGTCTTAATGAGCAGTTCTTC. Protein product: CAASTGLNEQFF.

The chain links TRBV29-1 to TRBJ1-3, with D tentatively TRBD1 (6 bases). Germline CDR1 and CDR2: SQVTM and ANQGSEA. The CDR3 consists of 14 residues. V gave up 4 bases and J gave up 4 bases, with 14 bases separating them. CDR3 nucleotides: TGCAGCGTTGGGGGGCAGGGGCTCGGAAACACCATATATTTT. Amino acids: CSVGGQGLGNTIYF.

The chain combines TRBV6-5 with TRBJ1-2; 10 bases align to TRBD1. This CDR3 contains 14 residues. Germline trimming cut 11 bases from V and 4 bases from J; bases unmatched to any gene: 10. Germline loops: CDR1 MNHEY, CDR2 SVGAGI. The CDR3 sequence is CAGESGQGTYGYTF. CDR3 nucleotide sequence: TGTGCCGGGGAATCGGGACAGGGGACCTATGGCTACACCTTC.

V and J are TRBV4-1 and TRBJ1-2, with D possibly matching TRBD1 (6 bases). Germline V gene sequence: CDR1 MGHRA, CDR2 YSYEKL. V shed 1 base and J shed 6 bases, with 15 bases lying between them. The CDR3 consists of 15 residues. CDR3 region: CASSQVGAAGHGYTF. The CDR3 nucleotides are TGCGCCAGCAGCCAAGTGGGGGCGGCAGGGCATGGCTACACCTTC.

This clone has just a few counts. This chain links TRBV7-3 with TRBJ1-1, with D uncertain. V gave up 4 bases and J gave up 1 base, with 7 bases separating them. This CDR3 has 13 amino acids. Per the germline V gene, CDR1 is SGHTA and CDR2 is FQGTGA. The CDR3: CASSWEKNTEAFF. In DNA form, the CDR3 reads TGTGCCAGCAGCTGGGAGAAGAACACTGAAGCTTTCTTT.

The genes are TRBV6-2 or TRBV6-3 and TRBJ2-7; 8 bases match TRBD1. The CDR3 has 15 amino acids. The germline CDR1 and CDR2 sequences are MNHEY and SVGEGT. Unmatched junction bases numbered 9, after V lost 4 bases and J lost 4 bases. CDR3 residues: CASSSRQGTLYEQYF. In DNA form, the CDR3 reads TGTGCCAGCAGTTCAAGACAGGGGACGTTGTACGAGCAGTACTTC.

This clone has only a few counts. The CDR3 region has the DNA TGTGCCAGCAGTTTGCGGCTAGCGGGAGGAACAGATACGCAGTATTTT. Translating it yields CASSLRLAGGTDTQYF. The chain joins TRBV28 to TRBJ2-3; 11 nucleotides match TRBD2. V trimming: 3 bases; J trimming: 3 bases; junction bases outside the gene matches: 5. CDR1 and CDR2 (germline): MDHEN, SYDVKM. The CDR3 sequence is 16 residues long.

In its sample, this clone was seen once. This chain links TRBV28 with TRBJ1-1, with TRBD1 matching 10 bases. The CDR3 covers 17 residues. CDR1 MDHEN and CDR2 SYDVKM come from the germline V gene. V trimming: 5 bases; J trimming: 0 bases; junction bases outside the gene matches: 9. The CDR3 DNA follows: TGTGCCAGCAGTAGAGACAGGGGGCCCTTAATGAACACTGAAGCTTTCTTT. Amino acids: CASSRDRGPLMNTEAFF.

The CDR3 here is CASSQEGSYGYTF. CDR3 nucleotide sequence: TGTGCCAGCAGTCAGGAGGGTAGCTATGGCTACACCTTC. The chain is built from TRBV6-1 and TRBJ1-2, with D unclear. The V gene lost 5 bases and the J gene lost 4 bases, with 11 bases spanning the gap. Germline CDR1 and CDR2: MNHNS and SASEGT. The CDR3 is 13 amino acids.

The J gene is TRBJ2-6, the V gene TRBV5-1; 7 positions match TRBD1. Germline trimming cut 0 bases from V and 4 bases from J; bases unmatched to any gene: 10. Germline V gene sequence: CDR1 SGHRS, CDR2 YFSETQ. The CDR3 is 18 amino acids. CDR3 in DNA: TGCGCCAGCAGCTTGGGAGGGGGCGGTTTCTCCGGGGCCAACGTCCTGACTTTC. This sequence encodes CASSLGGGGFSGANVLTF.

This clone was observed once. This chain links TRBV27 with TRBJ2-5, with 7 bases that match TRBD1. Germline lookup yields CDR1 MNHEY and CDR2 SMNVEV (reference sequence). This CDR3 has 13 residues. J was trimmed by 10 bases and V by 2 bases; bases with no gene match: 7. The CDR3 loop reads CASSLTDRADQYF. Written as DNA, the CDR3 is TGTGCCAGCAGTTTAACAGACAGGGCGGACCAGTACTTC.

V gene TRBV4-1 combines with J gene TRBJ2-4; TRBD1 or TRBD2 may be the D gene (7 bases each). The V gene lost 7 bases and the J gene lost 2 bases, with 18 bases spanning the gap. This CDR3 has 16 residues. Looked up from germline, CDR1 is MGHRA and CDR2 is YSYEKL. For the CDR3, the DNA is TGCGCCAGCACCCTAGCGGAGGGGGCGACCAAAAACATTCAGTACTTC. Its protein product is CASTLAEGATKNIQYF.

V and J are TRBV2 and TRBJ1-1; D perhaps matches TRBD1 (5 bases). This CDR3 comprises 15 residues. With 7 bases removed from V and 0 bases from J, the gap between germline ends came to 15 bases. CDR1 is SNHLY, CDR2 FYNNEI, per germline. CDR3 DNA sequence: TGTGCCAGCACCAAGACCGGGACGTTGAACACTGAAGCTTTCTTT. This gives the protein CASTKTGTLNTEAFF.